The 20 T cell receptor beta chains below come from one sample, sequenced in a study of blood T cells in healthy people across ages. Sample-barcoded 5' priming and a J-beta primer mix drove a second PCR of roughly 6 to 12 cycles. Each CDR3 protein is one row after TCRdb ran MiXCR on the 5' RACE reads. The sample contains over 1.5 million distinct CDR3 sequences, about 50% of which appear only once. The sample taken for sequencing was blood. All receptors come from a middle-aged woman in good health.

The chain joins TRBV12-3 or TRBV12-4 to TRBJ2-1, with D possibly being TRBD1 (5 bases). The V end was cut by 8 bases, the J end by 5 bases, with 13 bases between. The length of the CDR3 is 13 residues. The CDR3 reads CASGSTDNNEQFF. CDR3 sequence (DNA): TGTGCCAGCGGATCGACAGATAACAATGAGCAGTTCTTC.

V gene TRBV20-1 combines with J gene TRBJ2-1; possible D gene TRBD2, 7 bases. Germline V CDR1 and CDR2: DFQATT, SNEGSKA (reference sequence). The V end lost 0 bases, the J end lost 3 bases, and 15 bases lay between the germline ends. The CDR3 consists of 16 residues. CDR3 nucleotides: TGCAGTGCTAGAGAGGGGGGGCCTCCAAACTACAATGAGCAGTTCTTC. Encoded protein: CSAREGGPPNYNEQFF.

This clonotype was seen only a few times. V and J are TRBV28 and TRBJ2-5; possibly TRBD1 for D (5 bases). This CDR3 spans 14 amino acids. Germline CDR1 is MDHEN and CDR2 is SYDVKM. Trimming removed 1 base at V and 5 bases at J, with 11 bases between. CDR3 bases: TGTGCCAGCAGTTTATTGTCAGGGTTGGAGACCCAGTACTTC. Its translation: CASSLLSGLETQYF.

The rearrangement links TRBV6-1 to TRBJ2-4; the D gene is possibly TRBD1 (6 bases). The CDR3 totals 14 residues. V was trimmed by 0 bases and J by 6 bases, leaving 9 bases between them. The germline gives CDR1 MNHNS, CDR2 SASEGT. CDR3 loop: CASSEATRGNIQYF. The CDR3 DNA follows: TGTGCCAGCAGTGAAGCCACCAGGGGAAACATTCAGTACTTC.

This clonotype has just a few counts. The V and J genes are TRBV4-3 and TRBJ1-2, with D unresolved. In germline, CDR1 is LGHNA, CDR2 YSLEER. CDR3 size: 14 residues. V was cut by 1 base and J by 2 bases, with 8 bases left in between. Here the CDR3 reads CASSQGVKNYGYTF. In nucleotides, the CDR3 is TGCGCCAGCAGCCAAGGAGTAAAGAACTATGGCTACACCTTC.

The chain couples TRBV6-5 to TRBJ2-1; 11 bases line up with TRBD1. Unmatched junction bases numbered 8, after V lost 1 base and J lost 6 bases. The germline V gene encodes CDR1 MNHEY and CDR2 SVGAGI. The CDR3 covers 17 residues. The CDR3 region has the DNA TGTGCCAGCAGTTACTTCCTGGGACAGGGGGTAGCCAATGAGCAGTTCTTC. Translation gives CASSYFLGQGVANEQFF.

This clonotype was observed a handful of times. The chain carries TRBV19 and TRBJ2-4, with D unclear. The CDR3 sequence is 11 residues long. Germline V gene lookup returns CDR1 LNHDA and CDR2 SQIVND (reference sequence). Trimming shortened V by 6 bases and J by 9 bases, and 9 bases separated the two germline ends. CDR3 sequence reads: CASSRPGIQYF. In nucleotides, the CDR3 is TGTGCCAGTAGCCGGCCTGGCATTCAGTACTTC.

This chain joins TRBV7-9 and TRBJ2-1; D gene uncertain. Deletions cut 4 bases from V and 2 bases from J, with 12 bases between. Per the germline V gene, CDR1 is SEHNR and CDR2 is FQNEAQ (reference sequence). This CDR3 contains 15 residues. The CDR3 here is CASSSSSLTYNEQFF. The CDR3 nucleotides read TGTGCCAGCAGCTCCTCTTCACTAACCTACAATGAGCAGTTCTTC.

This clonotype was observed a handful of times. V is TRBV7-2 and J is TRBJ2-1, with a possible D match to TRBD1 (5 bases). This CDR3 region has 14 residues. V shed 1 base and J shed 6 bases, with 10 bases lying between them. The germline CDR1 and CDR2 sequences are SGHTA and FQGNSA. This CDR3 is CASSLGGASNEQFF. DNA of the CDR3: TGTGCCAGCAGCTTAGGTGGGGCTAGCAATGAGCAGTTCTTC.

The chain joins TRBV20-1 to TRBJ2-5; 10 bases match TRBD1. The CDR3 contains 16 residues. Germline values: CDR1 DFQATT, CDR2 SNEGSKA (reference sequence). J lost 5 bases, V lost 0 bases, and 9 bases had no gene match. The CDR3 region is CSARDPGTGESETQYF. The CDR3, as DNA: TGCAGTGCTAGAGACCCCGGGACAGGGGAATCGGAGACCCAGTACTTC.

The chain employs TRBV4-3 and TRBJ2-5; TRBD2 matches 7 bases. The V and J ends lost 0 bases and 2 bases, in that order; junction bases with no gene match: 6. The germline gives CDR1 LGHNA, CDR2 YSLEER. This CDR3 is 16 amino acids long. The CDR3 loop is CASSQDLASGQETQYF. DNA for the CDR3: TGCGCCAGCAGCCAAGATCTTGCTAGCGGACAAGAGACCCAGTACTTC.

This clonotype was detected a few times. The chain has TRBV11-1 and TRBJ2-3; D gene ambiguous. Looked up from germline, CDR1 is SGHAT and CDR2 is FQDESV (reference sequence). The CDR3 covers 12 residues. The V end was cut by 5 bases, the J end by 5 bases, with 8 bases between. DNA of the CDR3: TGTGCCAGCAGCAACCTAGTAGATACGCAGTATTTT. This gives the protein CASSNLVDTQYF.

This clonotype was seen only a few times. The chain combines TRBV20-1 with TRBJ2-7, with 10 positions matching TRBD2. The trim removed 3 bases at V and 0 bases at J, leaving 5 bases unmatched. Per germline, CDR1 DFQATT and CDR2 SNEGSKA (reference sequence). The CDR3 loop spans 15 amino acids. CDR3 in amino acids: CSASTPSGGSYEQYF. The CDR3 DNA reads TGCAGTGCTAGCACCCCTAGCGGGGGCTCCTACGAGCAGTACTTC.

The V gene is TRBV2, the J gene TRBJ1-2; tentatively, D is TRBD1 (5 bases). The CDR3 is made up of 14 amino acids. Trimming took off 4 bases at V and 2 bases at J, with 11 bases between the two ends. Germline-derived CDR1 and CDR2 are SNHLY and FYNNEI. The chain's CDR3 is CASSGGRTNYGYTF. The CDR3 DNA follows: TGTGCCAGCAGTGGGGGACGGACAAACTATGGCTACACCTTC.

The rearrangement joins TRBV2 to TRBJ2-1; D remains unclear. The germline gives CDR1 SNHLY, CDR2 FYNNEI. V shed 4 bases and J shed 13 bases, with 23 bases lying between them. The CDR3 consists of 15 residues. CDR3 in DNA: TGTGCCAGCAGTGCGAACGGAACCCCCAAAAACATTCAGTTCTTC. It codes for CASSANGTPKNIQFF.

In its sample, this clonotype was seen a few times. The chain uses TRBV12-3 or TRBV12-4 and TRBJ2-7; 9 bases are shared with TRBD1. CDR3 length: 13 amino acids. V was clipped by 8 bases and J by 5 bases; unmatched bases: 7. The CDR3 reads CASRRDRVHEQYF. The CDR3 region has the DNA TGTGCCAGCCGGCGGGACAGGGTTCACGAGCAGTACTTC.

This clonotype has a single count. J is TRBJ2-5 and V is TRBV5-5; no clear D. In germline, CDR1 is SGHKS, CDR2 YYEKEE (reference sequence). The CDR3 is 15 amino acids. The germline V and J ends were trimmed by 4 bases and 11 bases, with 24 bases remaining between them. The CDR3 sequence is CASSRRADPNNEQYF. The DNA of the CDR3 is TGTGCCAGCAGCCGCCGGGCGGACCCCAACAATGAGCAGTACTTC.

The chain uses TRBV4-2 and TRBJ2-1, with 8 bases lining up with TRBD2. The J segment lost 7 bases and the V segment lost 1 base, leaving 6 bases of the junction unmatched. CDR1 is LGHNA, CDR2 YNFKEQ, per germline. CDR3 size: 15 residues. DNA of the CDR3: TGTGCCAGCAGCCAAGCGGGACTAGGGATGAATGAGCAGTTCTTC. Translation gives CASSQAGLGMNEQFF.

This clonotype was seen more than once but under ten times. The CDR3 DNA reads as TGCGCCAGCAGCAACGCGGGGTTGAAGGAGACCCAGTACTTC. Its protein is CASSNAGLKETQYF. The gene calls are TRBV5-1 and TRBJ2-5; perhaps TRBD2 as D (6 bases). V lost 4 bases and J 5 bases, leaving 15 bases between the germline ends. The CDR3 spans 14 residues. Germline V gene lookup returns CDR1 SGHRS and CDR2 YFSETQ. Drawing the rest from reference TRBV5-1 and TRBJ2-5, the complete variable domain is KAGVTQTPRYLIKTRGQQVTLSCSPISGHRSVSWYQQTPGQGLQFLFEYFSETQRNKGNFPGRFSGRQFSNSRSEMNVSTLELGDSALYLCASSNAGLKETQYFGPGTRLLVL.

Note on this clonotype: A much larger clone differs by one base, so this may be a read error. The chain is built from TRBV4-2 and TRBJ2-1; 10 bases are a match to TRBD2. The CDR3 consists of 16 residues. Germline V lookup: CDR1 LGHNA, CDR2 YNFKEQ. V trimming: 2 bases; J trimming: 13 bases; junction bases outside the gene matches: 14. The CDR3 is CASSQLSGGPQETQFF. The CDR3 DNA is TGTGCCAGCAGCCAACTTAGCGGGGGGCCGCAAGAGACCCAGTTCTTC.